These 27 T cell receptor beta chains came from one sample sequenced in a study of early T cells in non-severe SARS-CoV-2 infection. TCRdb re-analysed the 5' RACE reads in MiXCR, keeping a single row per CDR3 protein. Seen here are around 99,000 distinct CDR3 sequences, roughly 17% observed once, and the top ten hold just over 5%. Sequenced here: whole blood, sampled at baseline. These receptors all come from an adult who was a healthcare worker with PCR-confirmed SARS-CoV-2 infection or an uninfected control (not recorded which).

This clonotype occurred a few times. This chain links TRBV28 with TRBJ2-7; 10 bases fit TRBD2. Germline-derived CDR1 and CDR2 are MDHEN and SYDVKM. V lost 8 bases and J lost 4; bases outside the gene matches: 5. The CDR3 runs 13 residues. CDR3 in DNA: TGTGCCAGCTATACTAGCGGGGCTTACGAGCAGTACTTC. Amino acid sequence: CASYTSGAYEQYF.

This chain connects TRBV20-1 to TRBJ2-5; D gene uncertain. CDR1 and CDR2 (germline): DFQATT, SNEGSKA (reference sequence). V gave up 7 bases and J gave up 2 bases, with 5 bases separating them. This CDR3 is 10 amino acids long. The DNA of the CDR3 is TGCAGTGTCTTTCAAGAGACCCAGTACTTC. This codes for CSVFQETQYF.

V is TRBV7-2 and J is TRBJ2-5; 9 nucleotides align to TRBD2. CDR3 length: 15 residues. Per germline, CDR1 SGHTA and CDR2 FQGNSA. V gave up 5 bases and J gave up 6 bases; unmatched junction bases: 10. The CDR3 here is CASSRTRLAAQTQYF. For the CDR3, the DNA is TGTGCCAGCAGCCGAACACGACTAGCGGCGCAGACCCAGTACTTC.

This sequence joins TRBV2 and TRBJ1-2, with D hard to call. The germline gives CDR1 SNHLY, CDR2 FYNNEI. There are 15 residues in the CDR3. V was cut by 3 bases and J by 2 bases, with 13 bases left in between. The CDR3 nucleotides read TGTGCCAGCAGTGAGTCGGCAGTCACAAACTATGGCTACACCTTC. Translated: CASSESAVTNYGYTF. Using reference TRBV2 and TRBJ1-2 for the parts outside the CDR3, the full variable domain is EPEVTQTPSHQVTQMGQEVILRCVPISNHLYFYWYRQILGQKVEFLVSFYNNEISEKSEIFDDQFSVERPDGSNFTLKIRSTKLEDSAMYFCASSESAVTNYGYTFGSGTRLTVV.

This clonotype has more than one count but fewer than ten. The V and J genes are TRBV10-2 and TRBJ2-3, with TRBD2 identical over 8 bases. The CDR3 runs to 14 residues. Germline CDR1 and CDR2: WSHSY and SAAADI. J gave up 3 bases and V 8 bases, and 7 bases lay outside the gene matches. The CDR3 loop reads CASAQREITDTQYF. DNA for the CDR3: TGCGCCAGCGCGCAGCGGGAGATAACAGATACGCAGTATTTT.

This clonotype was seen more than once but under ten times. CDR3 residues: CASSYLRDYEQYF. The CDR3 DNA is TGTGCCAGCAGTTACCTCCGGGACTACGAGCAGTACTTC. The gene calls are TRBV6-2 or TRBV6-3 and TRBJ2-7; a weak D match, TRBD2 (5 bases). V gave up 2 bases and J gave up 3 bases, with 8 bases separating them. CDR1 is MNHEY and CDR2 is SVGEGT in the germline V gene. The length of the CDR3 is 13 residues.

This clonotype came up a few times. The CDR3 nucleotides read TGTGCCAGCAGCTTAGGGACTAGTGCGGGCAATGAGCAGTTCTTC. Translation gives CASSLGTSAGNEQFF. The chain joins TRBV7-6 to TRBJ2-1; TRBD2 aligns across 7 bases. CDR3 length equals 15 residues. The J segment lost 6 bases and the V segment lost 1 base, leaving 6 bases of the junction unmatched. Germline-derived CDR1 and CDR2 are SGHVS and FNYEAQ.

Ten or more counts support this clonotype. The chain couples TRBV20-1 to TRBJ2-5, with D possibly matching TRBD2 (5 bases). Germline CDR1 reads DFQATT; CDR2 reads SNEGSKA (reference sequence). The V end was cut by 6 bases, the J end by 5 bases, with 10 bases between. The CDR3 runs 11 residues. The CDR3 DNA reads TGCAGTGCCGGCGTAGCGGAGACCCAGTACTTC. It encodes CSAGVAETQYF.

The rearrangement links TRBV2 to TRBJ2-3, with 7 bases aligning to TRBD2. Germline V gives CDR1 SNHLY, CDR2 FYNNEI. The CDR3 length is 15 residues. V was pared by 6 bases and J by 2 bases, with 8 bases of the junction left unmatched. The DNA for the CDR3 is TGTGCCAGCAGCGCAAGCGGGGTGAACACAGATACGCAGTATTTT. Translation gives CASSASGVNTDTQYF.

The chain joins TRBV12-3 or TRBV12-4 to TRBJ1-4; D uncertain. Trimming removed 6 bases at V and 4 bases at J, with 24 bases between. The CDR3 is made up of 18 amino acids. CDR3 protein: CASSPRVASGRSNEKLFF. The CDR3 DNA sequence: TGTGCCAGCAGCCCCCGAGTGGCCAGTGGACGGAGTAATGAAAAACTGTTTTTT.

There are many counts of this clonotype. This chain uses TRBV3-1 with TRBJ1-2; D is uncertain. The CDR3 runs to 12 residues. From germline, CDR1 is LGHDT and CDR2 YNNKEL (reference sequence). Trimming took 0 bases from V and 12 from J, leaving 11 bases between them. DNA of the CDR3: TGTGCCAGCAGCCAAGACGTAGGACTCCACACCTTC. Translated, it gives CASSQDVGLHTF.

The chain uses TRBV20-1 and TRBJ2-2; 8 bases match TRBD2. The trim removed 3 bases at V and 0 bases at J, leaving 3 bases unmatched. The CDR3 runs to 15 residues. CDR1 is DFQATT and CDR2 is SNEGSKA in the germline V gene (reference sequence). The CDR3 DNA follows: TGCAGTGCTAGCGCTAGCGGGCCGAACACCGGGGAGCTGTTTTTT. Translating it yields CSASASGPNTGELFF.

This clonotype was seen only a few times. The chain uses TRBV20-1 and TRBJ1-1; D gene unclear. Trimming took off 3 bases at V and 3 bases at J, with 8 bases between the two ends. Germline V gene data show CDR1 as DFQATT and CDR2 as SNEGSKA (reference sequence). CDR3 length equals 12 residues. CDR3 residues: CSASVQDTEAFF. The CDR3 nucleotides are TGCAGTGCTAGTGTGCAGGACACTGAAGCTTTCTTT.

This clonotype has ten or more counts. This chain connects TRBV6-2 or TRBV6-3 to TRBJ1-5, with D possibly being TRBD1 (5 bases). The CDR3 is made up of 13 amino acids. Per germline, CDR1 MNHEY and CDR2 SVGEGT. The V end lost 8 bases, the J end lost 4 bases, and 12 bases lay between the germline ends. CDR3 protein: CASGAGENQPQHF. In DNA form, the CDR3 reads TGTGCCAGCGGGGCGGGGGAAAATCAGCCCCAGCATTTT.

J is TRBJ1-3 and V is TRBV5-1; no firm D call. Per the germline V gene, CDR1 is SGHRS and CDR2 is YFSETQ. With 4 bases removed from V and 0 bases from J, the gap between germline ends came to 14 bases. The CDR3 is 16 amino acids. In nucleotides, the CDR3 is TGCGCCAGCAGCCCCAGAGAACAGAGCTCTGGAAACACCATATATTTT. Protein sequence: CASSPREQSSGNTIYF.

The chain is built from TRBV28 and TRBJ1-5, with a possible D match to TRBD1 (5 bases). Trimming stripped 2 bases from V and 6 bases from J, with 11 bases between. Germline V gives CDR1 MDHEN, CDR2 SYDVKM. CDR3 size: 14 residues. CDR3 DNA: TGTGCCAGCAGTTTAAACCGGGGGACTCAGCCCCAGCATTTT. The encoded protein is CASSLNRGTQPQHF.

This clonotype was seen a handful of times. The V call is TRBV4-1, the J call TRBJ2-1; D gene ambiguous. The CDR3 has 14 amino acids. The V and J ends lost 2 bases and 2 bases respectively, with 7 bases between them. Germline V CDR1 and CDR2: MGHRA, YSYEKL. CDR3 DNA sequence: TGCGCCAGCAGCCAATTTAGTACCTACAATGAGCAGTTCTTC. Translating gives CASSQFSTYNEQFF.

The V gene is TRBV5-1, the J gene TRBJ2-3; D unresolved. Germline V gene data show CDR1 as SGHRS and CDR2 as YFSETQ. CDR3 size: 15 residues. The V end lost 5 bases, the J end lost 0 bases, and 13 bases lay between the germline ends. The CDR3 bases are TGCGCCAGCAGTTCCGGAGACCTTAGCACAGATACGCAGTATTTT. It codes for CASSSGDLSTDTQYF.

This rearrangement joins TRBV24-1 to TRBJ2-2; D is unresolved. In germline, CDR1 is KGHDR, CDR2 SFDVKD. V was clipped by 5 bases and J by 0 bases, with 6 bases between them. CDR3 length: 14 residues. In DNA form, the CDR3 reads TGTGCCACCAGTGGGGCCACGAACACCGGGGAGCTGTTTTTT. It translates to CATSGATNTGELFF.

This clonotype was counted ten times or more. This sequence joins TRBV7-2 and TRBJ2-1; 8 bases align to TRBD2. Germline CDR1 is SGHTA and CDR2 is FQGNSA. Germline trimming cut 3 bases from V and 5 bases from J; bases unmatched to any gene: 3. The CDR3 loop spans 14 amino acids. This CDR3 reads CASSFGTRHNEQFF. The CDR3 nucleotides read TGTGCCAGCAGCTTTGGGACTAGACACAATGAGCAGTTCTTC.

This clonotype was observed a few times. The V gene is TRBV12-3 or TRBV12-4, the J gene TRBJ2-3; 10 bases are shared with TRBD2. The CDR3 contains 16 residues. Trimming removed 4 bases from V and 6 bases from J; junction bases left unmatched: 10. In nucleotides, the CDR3 is TGTGCCAGCAGTTCCACCACTAGCGGGAAGCGGGATACGCAGTATTTT. Translated, it gives CASSSTTSGKRDTQYF.

The chain recombines TRBV7-2 with TRBJ2-1; D unresolved. The CDR3 covers 12 residues. Per germline, CDR1 SGHTA and CDR2 FQGNSA. Trimming took 4 bases from V and 8 from J, leaving 9 bases between them. The CDR3 reads CASSYPPYEQFF. The CDR3 coding sequence is TGTGCCAGCAGCTACCCTCCCTATGAGCAGTTCTTC.

In its sample, this clonotype was seen many times. This chain uses TRBV20-1 with TRBJ2-5, with 10 bases that match TRBD2. Germline CDR1 DFQATT, CDR2 SNEGSKA (reference sequence). Trimming removed 4 bases from V and 1 base from J; junction bases left unmatched: 6. The CDR3 spans 15 residues. CDR3 DNA: TGCAGTGCTACTGTAGCGGGAGGCTCCCAAGAGACCCAGTACTTC. Translating gives CSATVAGGSQETQYF.

This clonotype came up a few times. This sequence joins TRBV10-3 and TRBJ1-1; D unclear. Trimming left V 6 bases short and J 0 bases short, with 14 bases between. This CDR3 spans 15 amino acids. The germline gives CDR1 ENHRY, CDR2 SYGVKD. This chain's CDR3 is CAIRDPTNLNTEAFF. The DNA for the CDR3 is TGTGCCATCAGGGACCCGACAAACCTGAACACTGAAGCTTTCTTT.

The V gene is TRBV7-9, the J gene TRBJ2-4; 7 nucleotides match TRBD1. CDR3 size: 17 residues. The J segment lost 5 bases and the V segment lost 4 bases, leaving 14 bases of the junction unmatched. Per germline, CDR1 SEHNR and CDR2 FQNEAQ (reference sequence). CDR3 nucleotides: TGTGCCAGCAGCTCACGGACAGGCCAGGCCGTCGAAAACATTCAGTACTTC. Translating gives CASSSRTGQAVENIQYF.

The chain has TRBV12-3 or TRBV12-4 and TRBJ2-4; D remains unclear. V was cut by 1 base and J by 6 bases, with 4 bases left in between. The CDR3 has 12 residues. The CDR3 region has the DNA TGTGCCAGCAGTTTAGAGGGAAACATTCAGTACTTC. It is translated as CASSLEGNIQYF.

A few counts support this clonotype. The chain uses TRBV4-3 and TRBJ2-5; 9 nucleotides align to TRBD1. The CDR3 sequence is 19 residues long. V shed 1 base and J 2 bases; nucleotides not matched to a gene: 14. CDR1 LGHNA and CDR2 YSLEER come from the germline V gene. CDR3 amino acids: CASSQARGQGAEPQETQYF. CDR3 DNA sequence: TGCGCCAGCAGCCAAGCACGGGGACAGGGAGCCGAACCTCAAGAGACCCAGTACTTC.